Below, 17 T cell receptor beta chains from the same sample are listed, as sequenced in a study of T cells in localized non-small cell lung cancer. The repertoire was sequenced with immunoSEQ multiplex PCR; TCRdb's copy has only in-frame clones and lacks some. This table holds 26,000 or so clones, less than 90% found once. The input for sequencing was peripheral blood, taken before any cancer treatment. The receptors originated from an older female donor with stage II squamous cell lung carcinoma.

The rearrangement uses TRBV7-9 and TRBJ2-2, with 13 bases fitting TRBD2. With 7 bases clipped from V and 0 bases from J, the junction kept 5 bases outside the gene matches. Per the germline V gene, CDR1 is SEHNR and CDR2 is FQNEAQ (reference sequence). This CDR3 comprises 17 residues. CDR3 sequence (DNA): TGTGCCAGCACCCCCGGACTAGCGGGAGCGAACACCGGGGAGCTGTTTTTT. Residues: CASTPGLAGANTGELFF.

This chain connects TRBV27 to TRBJ2-2; no firm D call. Germline V gene sequence: CDR1 MNHEY, CDR2 SMNVEV (reference sequence). The CDR3 runs 16 residues. Trimming shortened V by 4 bases and J by 2 bases, and 14 bases separated the two germline ends. CDR3 amino acids: CASSYDGPRNTGELFF. DNA for the CDR3: TGTGCCAGCAGTTACGACGGACCGAGAAACACCGGGGAGCTGTTTTTT.

This clone has only one observation. The chain has TRBV5-1 and TRBJ1-1, with D perhaps matching TRBD1 (5 bases). V was cut by 1 base and J by 6 bases, with 16 bases left in between. The CDR3 loop spans 15 amino acids. Germline V lookup: CDR1 SGHRS, CDR2 YFSETQ. CDR3 DNA sequence: TGCGCCAGCAGCTTGAGAAGGGGCGGGTTGTCTGAAGCTTTCTTT. It encodes CASSLRRGGLSEAFF. The whole variable domain, filled in from reference TRBV5-1 and TRBJ1-1, reads KAGVTQTPRYLIKTRGQQVTLSCSPISGHRSVSWYQQTPGQGLQFLFEYFSETQRNKGNFPGRFSGRQFSNSRSEMNVSTLELGDSALYLCASSLRRGGLSEAFFGQGTRLTVV.

This clone was seen just once. The V gene is TRBV7-8, the J gene TRBJ2-3; D uncertain. V lost 5 bases to trimming and J lost 1 base, with 10 bases between them. This CDR3 is built from 14 residues. Germline CDR1 SGHVS, CDR2 FQNEAQ. The CDR3 nucleotides are TGTGCCAGCAGCACCGATACCCGCACAGATACGCAGTATTTT. Protein sequence: CASSTDTRTDTQYF.

The V gene is TRBV4-3, the J gene TRBJ1-6; TRBD1 matches at 8 bases. CDR1 and CDR2 (germline): LGHNA, YSLEER. The CDR3 has 14 residues. The junction had 4 bases not matched to a gene; V was cut back by 3 bases and J by 9 bases. CDR3 DNA: TGCGCCAGCAGCCAGGCGACAGGGGTTTCACCCCTCCACTTT. It codes for CASSQATGVSPLHF.

This sequence joins TRBV10-2 and TRBJ2-7; a weak D match, TRBD2 (6 bases). There are 15 residues in the CDR3. Germline V gene sequence: CDR1 WSHSY, CDR2 SAAADI. The V and J ends lost 0 bases and 3 bases respectively, with 12 bases between them. The CDR3 DNA is TGCGCCAGCAGTGAGTCGAGGAGGGGCAACTACGAGCAGTACTTC. This translates into CASSESRRGNYEQYF.

The genes are TRBV18 and TRBJ2-3; 7 nucleotides line up with TRBD2. CDR1 is KGHSH, CDR2 LQKENI, per germline. V shed 2 bases, J shed 2 bases, and the junction held 10 bases outside the gene matches. There are 17 residues in the CDR3. This CDR3 reads CASSPSGGGVNTDTQYF. Here the CDR3 DNA reads TGTGCCAGCTCACCAAGCGGCGGGGGAGTGAACACAGATACGCAGTATTTT.

This chain uses TRBV7-3 with TRBJ2-7, with D maybe TRBD1 (6 bases). V lost 8 bases to trimming and J lost 7 bases, with 18 bases between them. The CDR3 is made up of 13 amino acids. Germline V lookup: CDR1 SGHTA, CDR2 FQGTGA. The CDR3 protein is CASSIYRDGEQYF. As DNA, the CDR3 is TGTGCCAGCTCCATTTACAGGGATGGGGAGCAGTACTTC.

V and J are TRBV6-5 and TRBJ2-5; D unresolved. From germline, CDR1 is MNHEY and CDR2 SVGAGI. With 4 bases removed from V and 2 bases from J, the gap between germline ends came to 2 bases. This CDR3 is built from 11 residues. The CDR3 DNA sequence: TGTGCCAGCAGTTCTCAAGAGACCCAGTACTTC. Residues: CASSSQETQYF.

The V call is TRBV6-5, the J call TRBJ1-1; D gene ambiguous. This CDR3 has 13 residues. Deletions cut 6 bases from V and 4 bases from J, with 12 bases between. CDR1 is MNHEY and CDR2 is SVGAGI in the germline V gene. This CDR3 reads CASSKIDGTEAFF. The CDR3 DNA is TGTGCCAGCAGCAAAATTGACGGCACTGAAGCTTTCTTT.

The CDR3 DNA follows: TGCGCCAGCAGCTGGGGACCGGGGGGGAACACTGAAGCTTTCTTT. This gives the protein CASSWGPGGNTEAFF. V usage is TRBV5-1 and J usage is TRBJ1-1, with D maybe TRBD1 (5 bases). Trimming shortened V by 3 bases and J by 1 base, and 13 bases separated the two germline ends. The CDR3 is 15 residues long. Germline CDR1 SGHRS, CDR2 YFSETQ.

The chain links TRBV27 to TRBJ1-1, with TRBD1 matching over 8 bases. Trimming at V came to 3 bases and at J to 8 bases, leaving 8 bases not matched to a gene. The germline V gene has CDR1 MNHEY and CDR2 SMNVEV (reference sequence). The CDR3 spans 14 residues. CDR3 sequence reads: CASSFGQGAREAFF. CDR3 bases: TGTGCCAGCAGTTTCGGGCAGGGGGCCCGGGAAGCTTTCTTT.

A note on this clone: At one of its ends the junction is not consistent with the germline gene, which may arise from a read error. The chain carries TRBV6-5 and TRBJ1-2; 9 nucleotides agree with TRBD1. Germline-derived CDR1 and CDR2 are MNHEY and SVGAGI. CDR3 length: 12 residues. CDR3 nucleotides: TGTGCCAGCAGGGAGCCCGGGACAGGGTTTGCCTTC. Protein sequence: CASREPGTGFAF.

The J gene is TRBJ2-1, the V gene TRBV28, with D perhaps TRBD1 (6 bases). Germline assignment: CDR1 MDHEN and CDR2 SYDVKM. V lost 3 bases to trimming and J lost 8 bases, with 20 bases between them. CDR3 length equals 16 residues. The CDR3 DNA sequence: TGTGCCAGCAGTTTGTCTGGGACACCCGCCCAGGATGAGCAGTTCTTC. Its translation: CASSLSGTPAQDEQFF.

This clone was counted once. The chain recombines TRBV28 with TRBJ1-1; the D gene is possibly TRBD1 (5 bases). V shed 4 bases and J shed 4 bases, with 13 bases lying between them. The V gene's germline CDR1 is MDHEN and CDR2 SYDVKM. The CDR3 sequence is 14 residues long. The CDR3 loop reads CASSSWDGTTEAFF. CDR3 DNA: TGTGCCAGCAGTTCCTGGGACGGGACCACTGAAGCTTTCTTT.

CDR3 loop: CAISEGLSYNSPLHF. In DNA, the CDR3 is TGTGCCATCAGTGAGGGTTTATCCTATAATTCACCCCTCCACTTT. The genes are TRBV10-3 and TRBJ1-6, with no clear D. Deletions cut 2 bases from V and 1 base from J, with 6 bases between. The length of the CDR3 is 15 residues. Germline lookup yields CDR1 ENHRY and CDR2 SYGVKD.

The genes are TRBV18 and TRBJ1-4, with 10 bases that match TRBD1. The V segment lost 3 bases and the J segment 7 bases; nucleotides outside the gene matches: 5. Germline assignment: CDR1 KGHSH and CDR2 LQKENI. The CDR3 contains 15 residues. In nucleotides, the CDR3 is TGTGCCAGCTCACCGCCCGGGACAGGGGTTGAAAAACTGTTTTTT. Translation gives CASSPPGTGVEKLFF.